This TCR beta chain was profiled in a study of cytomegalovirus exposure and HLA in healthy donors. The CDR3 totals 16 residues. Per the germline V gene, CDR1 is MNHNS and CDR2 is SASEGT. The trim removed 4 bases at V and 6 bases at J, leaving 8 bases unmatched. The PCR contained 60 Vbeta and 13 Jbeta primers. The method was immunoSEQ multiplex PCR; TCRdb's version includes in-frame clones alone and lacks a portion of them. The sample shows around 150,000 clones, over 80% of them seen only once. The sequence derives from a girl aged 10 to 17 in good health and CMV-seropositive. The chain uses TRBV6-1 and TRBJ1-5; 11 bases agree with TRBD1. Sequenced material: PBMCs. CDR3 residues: CASSGGTGGRGQPQHF. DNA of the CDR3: TGTGCCAGCAGTGGGGGGACAGGGGGTAGGGGTCAGCCCCAGCATTTT.